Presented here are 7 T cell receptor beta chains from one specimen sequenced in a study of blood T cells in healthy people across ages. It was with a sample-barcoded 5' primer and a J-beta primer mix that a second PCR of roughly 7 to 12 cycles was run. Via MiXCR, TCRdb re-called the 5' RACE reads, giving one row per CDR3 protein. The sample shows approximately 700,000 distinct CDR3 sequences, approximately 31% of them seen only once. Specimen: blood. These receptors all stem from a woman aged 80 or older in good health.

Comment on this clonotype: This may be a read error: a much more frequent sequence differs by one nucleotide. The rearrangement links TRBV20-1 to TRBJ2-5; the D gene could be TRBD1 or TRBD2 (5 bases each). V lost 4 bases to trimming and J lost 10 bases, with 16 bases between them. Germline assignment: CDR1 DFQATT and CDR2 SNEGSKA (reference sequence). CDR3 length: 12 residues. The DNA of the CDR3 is TGCAGTGCTAACTCGGGACGAGGTGGCCAGTACTTC. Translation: CSANSGRGGQYF.

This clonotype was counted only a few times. DNA of the CDR3: TGTGCCAGCAGTTTAGCGGGTGCCAGGGCCCACGAGCAGTACTTC. This encodes CASSLAGARAHEQYF. The chain links TRBV12-3 or TRBV12-4 to TRBJ2-7; D possibly corresponds to TRBD1 (5 bases). V lost 0 bases, J lost 5 bases, and 14 bases lay in between. The length of the CDR3 is 15 residues.

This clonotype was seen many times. CDR3 residues: CAWRDRSYEQYF. CDR3 DNA sequence: TGTGCCTGGAGGGACAGATCCTACGAGCAGTACTTC. V and J are TRBV30 and TRBJ2-7, with a weak D call TRBD1 (6 bases). The V and J ends lost 3 bases and 1 base respectively, with 7 bases between them. Germline loops: CDR1 GTSNPN, CDR2 SVGIG (reference sequence). The CDR3 extends over 12 amino acids.

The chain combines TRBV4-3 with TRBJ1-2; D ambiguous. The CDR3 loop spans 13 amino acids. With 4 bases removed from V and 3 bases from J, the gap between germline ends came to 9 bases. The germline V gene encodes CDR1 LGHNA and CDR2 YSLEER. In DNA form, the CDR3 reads TGCGCCAGCAGCCTTGCGATCGACTATGGCTACACCTTC. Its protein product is CASSLAIDYGYTF.

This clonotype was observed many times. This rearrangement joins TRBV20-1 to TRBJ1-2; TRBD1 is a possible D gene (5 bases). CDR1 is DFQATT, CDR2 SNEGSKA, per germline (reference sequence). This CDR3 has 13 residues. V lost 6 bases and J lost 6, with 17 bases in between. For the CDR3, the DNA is TGCAGTGCCCGTTGGGGGGGTAGTAATGGCTACACCTTC. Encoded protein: CSARWGGSNGYTF.

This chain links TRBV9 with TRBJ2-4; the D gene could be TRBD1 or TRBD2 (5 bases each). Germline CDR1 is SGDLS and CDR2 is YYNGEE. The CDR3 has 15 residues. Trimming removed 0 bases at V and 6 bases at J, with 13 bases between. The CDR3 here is CASSVAGGNRNIQYF. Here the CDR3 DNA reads TGTGCCAGCAGCGTAGCTGGGGGAAATAGAAACATTCAGTACTTC.

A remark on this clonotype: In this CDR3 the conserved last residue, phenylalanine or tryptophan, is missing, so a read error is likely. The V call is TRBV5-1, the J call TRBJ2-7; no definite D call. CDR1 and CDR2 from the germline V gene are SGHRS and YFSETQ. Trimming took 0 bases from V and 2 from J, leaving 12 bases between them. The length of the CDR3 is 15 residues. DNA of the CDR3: TGCGCCAGCAGCTTGGGAGTAGAACAGACCTACGAGCAGTACAAC. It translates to CASSLGVEQTYEQYN.